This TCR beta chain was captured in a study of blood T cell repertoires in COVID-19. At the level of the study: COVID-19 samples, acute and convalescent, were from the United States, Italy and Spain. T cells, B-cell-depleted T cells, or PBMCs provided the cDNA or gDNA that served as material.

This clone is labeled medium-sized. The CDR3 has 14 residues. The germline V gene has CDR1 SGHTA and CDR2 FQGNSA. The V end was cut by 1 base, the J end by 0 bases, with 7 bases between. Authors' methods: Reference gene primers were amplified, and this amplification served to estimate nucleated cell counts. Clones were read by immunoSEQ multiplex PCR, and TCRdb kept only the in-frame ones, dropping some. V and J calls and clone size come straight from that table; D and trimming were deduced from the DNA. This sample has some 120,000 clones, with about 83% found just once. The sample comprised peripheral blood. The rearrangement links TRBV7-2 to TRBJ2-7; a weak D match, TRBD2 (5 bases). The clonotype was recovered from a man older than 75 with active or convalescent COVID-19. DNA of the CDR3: TGTGCCAGCAGCTTAGGACTAAGCTCCTACGAGCAGTACTTC. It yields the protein CASSLGLSSYEQYF. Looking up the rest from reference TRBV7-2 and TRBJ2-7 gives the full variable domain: GAGVSQSPSNKVTEKGKDVELRCDPISGHTALYWYRQSLGQGLEFLIYFQGNSAPDKSGLPSDRFSAERTGGSVSTLTIQRTQQEDSAVYLCASSLGLSSYEQYFGPGTRLTVT.